This T cell receptor beta chain was sequenced in a study of cytomegalovirus exposure and HLA in healthy donors. This clone was seen more than once but under ten times. The PCR ran on 60 Vbeta and 13 Jbeta primers. The protocol was immunoSEQ multiplex PCR, while the TCRdb copy is restricted to in-frame clones and leaves out a portion. There are some 250,000 clones in the sample; 82% occur only once, and around 5% lies in the top ten. Sequenced sample: PBMCs. This TCR was recovered from a woman aged 40 to 55 in good health and CMV-seropositive.

The CDR3 sequence: CASSLGRSGNEQFF. CDR3 nucleotides: TGTGCCAGCAGCTTAGGGCGGAGCGGCAATGAGCAGTTCTTC. The rearrangement joins TRBV11-2 to TRBJ2-1; a possible D gene is TRBD2 (5 bases). CDR3 length: 14 residues. The germline gives CDR1 SGHAT, CDR2 FQNNGV. Trimming shortened V by 1 base and J by 6 bases, and 10 bases separated the two germline ends.